Presented here are 22 T cell receptor beta chains from one specimen sequenced in a study of beta chain features in type 1 diabetes (dated by TCRdb to about 2018). Here is what the overall study found, with its caveats: Type 1 diabetes patients showed a moderate but significant shortening of TCRB CDR3 length in all four CD4+ subsets.

The method was the immunoSEQ multiplex PCR assay. The High Capacity cDNA Reverse Transcription Kit was used to reverse transcribe all of the isolated RNA, meaning that expressed TCRB transcripts were what got sequenced. The clones in this table, taken by TCRdb from immuneACCESS, are in-frame only. Not every clone is retained; where verified, under half of the shortfall comes from an unresolved V gene, and the cause of the rest is unknown. Here the sample has about 270,000 clones; about 13% occur a single time. About 0.017% of the sample lies in the top ten. No antigens are known for them. The sample taken for sequencing was naive CD4+ T cells from blood. The sample's cell subset or site label, in plain terms: true naive CD4+ T cells. Receptors were obtained from a man aged 25 to 45 with type 1 diabetes.

J is TRBJ2-7 and V is TRBV19, with TRBD2 matching over 11 bases. V gave up 5 bases and J gave up 6 bases; unmatched junction bases: 6. Germline CDR1 LNHDA, CDR2 SQIVND (reference sequence). The CDR3 consists of 14 residues. In nucleotides, the CDR3 is TGTGCCAGTAGTTTTTCTAGCGGGAGGATCGAGCAGTACTTC. It is translated as CASSFSSGRIEQYF.

The chain links TRBV12-2 to TRBJ2-3; the table calls TRBD2, which could not be checked here. TRBV12-2 is reported as a pseudogene. There are 15 residues in the CDR3. The CDR3 nucleotides read TGTGCAAGTCGCGACGGACTTCTCTTCACAGATACGCAGTATTTT. Protein sequence: CASRDGLLFTDTQYF.

This chain links TRBV28 with TRBJ1-2; 7 positions match TRBD1. The CDR3 is 16 residues long. Per the germline V gene, CDR1 is MDHEN and CDR2 is SYDVKM. After removal of 4 bases from V and 8 bases from J, the junction contained 16 bases not matched to a gene. The CDR3 loop is CASSSGSGTARWGYTF. CDR3 nucleotides: TGTGCCAGCAGTTCCGGCTCCGGGACAGCCCGTTGGGGCTACACCTTC.

This clone was picked up a small number of times. The chain combines TRBV7-2 with TRBJ2-3, with D uncertain. Trimming removed 4 bases from V and 0 bases from J, with 14 bases in between. CDR1 and CDR2 (germline): SGHTA, FQGNSA. The CDR3 loop spans 16 amino acids. The CDR3 reads CASSSGPISSTDTQYF. The CDR3 nucleotides are TGTGCCAGCAGCTCGGGTCCCATTTCAAGCACAGATACGCAGTATTTT.

The V gene is TRBV2, the J gene TRBJ2-7; possible D gene TRBD1, 6 bases. The CDR3 spans 13 residues. Trimming stripped 3 bases from V and 3 bases from J, with 9 bases between. Per the germline V gene, CDR1 is SNHLY and CDR2 is FYNNEI. The CDR3 loop reads CASSDRGGYEQYF. The CDR3 region has the DNA TGTGCCAGCAGTGACAGGGGTGGCTACGAGCAGTACTTC.

There are a few counts of this clone. The chain joins TRBV19 to TRBJ2-1; TRBD2 matches 9 bases. The trim removed 1 base at V and 10 bases at J, leaving 11 bases unmatched. CDR3 length: 16 residues. Germline-derived CDR1 and CDR2 are LNHDA and SQIVND (reference sequence). The CDR3 DNA reads TGTGCCAGTAGTATAGTGGTGGCGGGAGGGCCGGGGGAGCAGTTCTTC. This codes for CASSIVVAGGPGEQFF.

This sequence joins TRBV5-1 and TRBJ2-2; possibly TRBD1 for D (6 bases). Per germline, CDR1 SGHRS and CDR2 YFSETQ. The V and J ends lost 4 bases and 3 bases respectively, with 13 bases between them. The CDR3 is 15 amino acids. The DNA of the CDR3 is TGCGCCAGCAGCGAACAGGGTATGGACACCGGGGAGCTGTTTTTT. This codes for CASSEQGMDTGELFF.

The gene calls are TRBV18 and TRBJ2-1; 11 positions agree with TRBD2. Trimming removed 0 bases from V and 5 bases from J; junction bases left unmatched: 6. The CDR3 is 17 residues long. The germline gives CDR1 KGHSH, CDR2 LQKENI. CDR3 amino acids: CASSPPLAGGPHNEQFF. CDR3 DNA sequence: TGTGCCAGCTCACCACCGTTAGCGGGAGGGCCACACAATGAGCAGTTCTTC.

The V call is TRBV5-1, the J call TRBJ2-7; 10 bases fit TRBD2. J lost 0 bases, V lost 6 bases, and 3 bases had no gene match. CDR3 length: 14 amino acids. Germline V gives CDR1 SGHRS, CDR2 YFSETQ. The chain's CDR3 is CASKTSGSSYEQYF. The DNA for the CDR3 is TGCGCCAGCAAGACTAGCGGGTCCTCCTACGAGCAGTACTTC.

This clone was counted only a few times. Different DNA sequences within this sample yield the same CDR3. This chain connects TRBV5-4 to TRBJ2-1; TRBD2 matches at 9 bases. J was trimmed by 0 bases and V by 4 bases; bases with no gene match: 5. Germline V gene data show CDR1 as SGHNT and CDR2 as YYREEE (reference sequence). The CDR3 sequence is 16 residues long. The CDR3 loop is CASSLGLASSYNEQFF. CDR3 nucleotide sequence: TGTGCCAGCAGCCTAGGACTAGCGAGCTCCTACAATGAGCAGTTCTTC. The full variable domain, completed using reference TRBV5-4 and TRBJ2-1, is ETGVTQSPTHLIKTRGQQVTLRCSSQSGHNTVSWYQQALGQGPQFIFQYYREEENGRGNFPPRFSGLQFPNYSSELNVNALELDDSALYLCASSLGLASSYNEQFFGPGTRLTVL.

This clone was seen a few times. This chain links TRBV7-2 with TRBJ2-3; no reliable D call. The V end was cut by 0 bases, the J end by 1 base, with 11 bases between. Germline V gene lookup returns CDR1 SGHTA and CDR2 FQGNSA. This CDR3 is 16 amino acids long. In nucleotides, the CDR3 is TGTGCCAGCAGCTTAGCGTCACGCTTAGGCACAGATACGCAGTATTTT. As protein: CASSLASRLGTDTQYF.

This chain uses TRBV6-5 with TRBJ1-5; D may be TRBD1 (6 bases). The V and J ends lost 6 bases and 7 bases respectively, with 13 bases between them. The CDR3 runs to 13 residues. Germline CDR1 and CDR2: MNHEY and SVGAGI. CDR3 sequence reads: CASRTGYGQPQHF. The CDR3 DNA is TGTGCCAGCAGAACAGGGTACGGGCAGCCCCAGCATTTT.

CDR3 in amino acids: CASSFLQDYEQYF. The CDR3 coding sequence is TGTGCCAGCAGCTTTTTACAGGACTACGAGCAGTACTTC. V is TRBV7-9 and J is TRBJ2-7; tentative D call: TRBD1 (5 bases). The V gene lost 3 bases and the J gene lost 3 bases, with 9 bases spanning the gap. Germline V gene lookup returns CDR1 SEHNR and CDR2 FQNEAQ (reference sequence). The CDR3 loop spans 13 amino acids.

This clone has just a few counts. The J gene is TRBJ2-1, the V gene TRBV13; no clear D gene. This CDR3 comprises 14 residues. V was cut by 3 bases and J by 0 bases, with 6 bases left in between. Per the germline V gene, CDR1 is PRHDT and CDR2 is FYEKMQ (reference sequence). CDR3 amino acids: CASSLGISYNEQFF. CDR3 nucleotides: TGTGCCAGCAGCTTGGGCATCTCCTACAATGAGCAGTTCTTC.

The chain uses TRBV18 and TRBJ2-7; no firm D call. The ends were cut back, 3 bases at V and 3 bases at J, with 12 bases in the middle. CDR3 length equals 14 residues. CDR1 and CDR2 (germline): KGHSH, LQKENI. The CDR3: CASSPREEDYEQYF. CDR3 in DNA: TGTGCCAGCTCACCCCGAGAGGAAGACTACGAGCAGTACTTC.

This clone appeared a few times. The V gene is TRBV7-3, the J gene TRBJ2-1; 10 bases are shared with TRBD2. This CDR3 comprises 16 residues. Looked up from germline, CDR1 is SGHTA and CDR2 is FQGTGA. The V gene end was trimmed by 5 bases and the J gene end by 2 bases; junction bases not matched to a gene: 6. CDR3 DNA sequence: TGTGCCAGCAGCCCTACTAGCGGGACGACCTACAATGAGCAGTTCTTC. It is translated as CASSPTSGTTYNEQFF.

In its sample, this clone was seen a few times. This chain connects TRBV7-2 to TRBJ1-2, with 7 positions matching TRBD1. The CDR3 runs 14 residues. With V trimmed by 5 bases and J by 3 bases, 6 bases remained unmatched. Germline V gene data show CDR1 as SGHTA and CDR2 as FQGNSA. CDR3 sequence: CASSATGADYGYTF. CDR3 sequence (DNA): TGTGCCAGCAGCGCCACAGGGGCCGACTATGGCTACACCTTC.

The chain has TRBV6-5 and TRBJ2-1, with 9 bases matching TRBD2. Per germline, CDR1 MNHEY and CDR2 SVGAGI. Trimming cost V 6 bases and J 1 base; bases outside gene matches: 4. CDR3 length equals 15 residues. CDR3 coding DNA: TGTGCCAGCAGCCATAGCGGGAGATCCTACAATGAGCAGTTCTTC. This codes for CASSHSGRSYNEQFF.

The chain couples TRBV18 to TRBJ2-3; perhaps TRBD2 as D (6 bases). V was clipped by 5 bases and J by 0 bases, with 12 bases between them. Germline lookup yields CDR1 KGHSH and CDR2 LQKENI. The CDR3 is 15 residues long. The DNA of the CDR3 is TGTGCCAGCTCAGTAGCGGAAAGAAGCACAGATACGCAGTATTTT. Translation gives CASSVAERSTDTQYF.

This sequence joins TRBV7-9 and TRBJ2-7; 9 bases are shared with TRBD1. With V trimmed by 5 bases and J by 2 bases, 7 bases remained unmatched. The germline CDR1 and CDR2 sequences are SEHNR and FQNEAQ (reference sequence). The CDR3 totals 15 residues. The CDR3 bases are TGTGCCAGCAGCCCTGGGACAGGGTATCCCTACGAGCAGTACTTC. As protein: CASSPGTGYPYEQYF.

A few counts support this clone. Other DNA variants within this sample encode the same CDR3. V and J are TRBV7-6 and TRBJ2-6; a weak D match, TRBD2 (6 bases). CDR1 and CDR2 from the germline V gene are SGHVS and FNYEAQ. V lost 1 base and J lost 2, with 6 bases in between. The CDR3 loop spans 15 amino acids. CDR3 amino acids: CASSLGRAGANVLTF. CDR3 sequence (DNA): TGTGCCAGCAGCTTAGGGAGGGCTGGGGCCAACGTCCTGACTTTC.

This clone has a handful of counts. This chain links TRBV23-1 with TRBJ1-3; D is possibly TRBD1 (6 bases). TRBV23-1 is known as an ORF, though its function is uncertain. The CDR3 consists of 15 residues. V was pared by 6 bases and J by 0 bases, with 12 bases between. The CDR3 bases are TGCGCCAGCAGCCCGCGACAGGCCTCTGGAAACACCATATATTTT. This gives the protein CASSPRQASGNTIYF.